The rows below give T cell receptor beta chains drawn from one sample of a study of cytomegalovirus exposure and HLA in healthy donors. The method was immunoSEQ multiplex PCR; TCRdb's version includes in-frame clones alone and lacks a portion of them. This sample carries 210,000 or so clones, 78% of them seen once, and the ten largest clones take 0.4% to 0.6%. The sequencing input was PBMCs. The source of these receptors is a boy aged 10-17 years in good health and CMV-seronegative. The CDR3 runs from the conserved cysteine through the conserved F or W. A D gene is named only where the DNA matches it firmly. Size is omitted from some rows. Given values are once, few, many or a class for expanded clones.

J gene: TRBJ2-1
D gene: TRBD2
V gene: TRBV5-4
clone size: NA
CDR3 protein: CASSPGLAGRLSYNEQFF
CDR3 DNA: TGTGCCAGCAGTCCCGGACTAGCGGGGAGGCTTTCCTACAATGAGCAGTTCTTC

J gene: TRBJ1-1
D gene: NA
V gene: TRBV10-3
clone size: few
CDR3 protein: CAISAGFGRTEAFF
CDR3 DNA: TGTGCCATCAGTGCAGGGTTTGGGCGCACTGAAGCTTTCTTT

J gene: TRBJ2-1
D gene: TRBD1
V gene: TRBV5-1
clone size: NA
CDR3 protein: CASRETGGIEQFF
CDR3 DNA: TGCGCCAGCAGGGAGACAGGGGGCATTGAGCAGTTCTTC

J gene: TRBJ2-7
D gene: NA
V gene: TRBV29-1
clone size: NA
CDR3 protein: CSVNRDGGYEQYF
CDR3 DNA: TGCAGCGTCAACCGGGACGGGGGCTACGAGCAGTACTTC

J gene: TRBJ2-7
D gene: TRBD2
V gene: TRBV6-5
clone size: NA
CDR3 protein: CASERGGGEQYF
CDR3 DNA: TGTGCCAGTGAGCGGGGGGGCGGCGAGCAGTACTTC

J gene: TRBJ2-5
D gene: NA
V gene: TRBV11-3
clone size: once
CDR3 protein: CASSLRSVQETQYF
CDR3 DNA: TGTGCCAGCAGCTTACGATCGGTCCAAGAGACCCAGTACTTC

J gene: TRBJ1-1
D gene: TRBD1
V gene: TRBV28
clone size: NA
CDR3 protein: CASSSFAAGTGSEAFF
CDR3 DNA: TGTGCCAGCAGTTCCTTCGCCGCCGGGACAGGGAGCGAAGCTTTCTTT

J gene: TRBJ1-6
D gene: TRBD1
V gene: TRBV10-3
clone size: NA
CDR3 protein: CAISDDRDSSYNSPLHF
CDR3 DNA: TGTGCCATCAGTGATGACAGGGATAGCTCCTATAATTCACCCCTCCACTTT

J gene: TRBJ2-1
D gene: TRBD2
V gene: TRBV15
clone size: NA
CDR3 protein: CATSRNLGAGPYNEQFF
CDR3 DNA: TGTGCCACCAGCAGAAATTTGGGAGCGGGGCCCTACAATGAGCAGTTCTTC

J gene: TRBJ2-7
D gene: NA
V gene: TRBV4-2
clone size: NA
CDR3 protein: CASSQEHAAGEQYF
CDR3 DNA: TGTGCCAGCAGCCAAGAGCACGCCGCGGGCGAGCAGTACTTC

J gene: TRBJ1-2
D gene: TRBD1
V gene: TRBV5-1
clone size: NA
CDR3 protein: CASSSQQGAKGYTF
CDR3 DNA: TGCGCCAGCAGCTCGCAACAGGGGGCAAAGGGTTACACCTTC

J gene: TRBJ1-3
D gene: NA
V gene: TRBV5-6
clone size: NA
CDR3 protein: CASSLDRSSGNTIYF
CDR3 DNA: TGTGCCAGCAGCTTGGACAGATCCTCTGGAAACACCATATATTTT

J gene: TRBJ2-1
D gene: TRBD2
V gene: TRBV6-1
clone size: NA
CDR3 protein: CASSATSGSYNEQFF
CDR3 DNA: TGTGCCAGCAGTGCAACTAGCGGGAGCTACAATGAGCAGTTCTTC

J gene: TRBJ2-7
D gene: NA
V gene: TRBV6-6
clone size: NA
CDR3 protein: CASSYLPGVPYEQYF
CDR3 DNA: TGTGCCAGCAGTTACCTCCCAGGGGTTCCCTACGAGCAGTACTTC

J gene: TRBJ1-6
D gene: TRBD1
V gene: TRBV7-9
clone size: NA
CDR3 protein: CASSFQGDNSPLHF
CDR3 DNA: TGTGCCAGCAGCTTCCAGGGGGACAATTCACCCCTCCACTTT

J gene: TRBJ2-1
D gene: NA
V gene: TRBV7-9
clone size: NA
CDR3 protein: CASSSRRNEQFF
CDR3 DNA: TGTGCCAGCAGCTCCCGCCGGAATGAGCAGTTCTTC

J gene: TRBJ2-5
D gene: NA
V gene: TRBV19
clone size: once
CDR3 protein: CASSTPGGGLQETQYF
CDR3 DNA: TGTGCCAGTAGTACCCCGGGAGGGGGCCTACAAGAGACCCAGTACTTC

J gene: TRBJ1-5
D gene: NA
V gene: TRBV7-2
clone size: NA
CDR3 protein: CASGPERRGPQHF
CDR3 DNA: TGTGCCAGCGGCCCGGAACGGCGGGGGCCCCAGCATTTT

J gene: TRBJ2-7
D gene: NA
V gene: TRBV7-9
clone size: NA
CDR3 protein: CASSSTSGYEQYF
CDR3 DNA: TGTGCCAGCAGCTCGACATCGGGGTACGAGCAGTACTTC

J gene: TRBJ2-2
D gene: NA
V gene: TRBV7-3
clone size: NA
CDR3 protein: CAVLGPGELFF
CDR3 DNA: TGTGCCGTACTAGGACCCGGGGAGCTGTTTTTT

J gene: TRBJ2-1
D gene: NA
V gene: TRBV10-1
clone size: NA
CDR3 protein: CASSEFGYSPGSDNEQFF
CDR3 DNA: TGCGCCAGCAGTGAGTTCGGCTATAGTCCGGGGAGCGACAATGAGCAGTTCTTC

J gene: TRBJ1-2
D gene: NA
V gene: TRBV28
clone size: NA
CDR3 protein: CASTKQGSNYGYTF
CDR3 DNA: TGTGCCAGCACCAAACAGGGATCCAACTATGGCTACACCTTC